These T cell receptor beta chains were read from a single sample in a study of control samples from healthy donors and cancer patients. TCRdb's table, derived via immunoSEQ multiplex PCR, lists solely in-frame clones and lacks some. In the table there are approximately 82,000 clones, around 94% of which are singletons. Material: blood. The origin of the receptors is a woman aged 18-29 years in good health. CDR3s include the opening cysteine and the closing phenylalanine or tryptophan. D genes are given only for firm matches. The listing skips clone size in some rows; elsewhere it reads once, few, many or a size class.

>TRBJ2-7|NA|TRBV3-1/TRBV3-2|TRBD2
CASSPAGGHHEQYF
TGTGCCAGCAGCCCCGCGGGAGGGCACCACGAGCAGTACTTC
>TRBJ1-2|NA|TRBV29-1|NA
CSAIQGGGGYTF
TGCAGCGCAATTCAGGGTGGTGGTGGCTACACCTTC
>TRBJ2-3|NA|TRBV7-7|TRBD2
CASSVAGGPVDTQYF
TGTGCCAGCAGCGTAGCGGGAGGGCCAGTAGATACGCAGTATTTT
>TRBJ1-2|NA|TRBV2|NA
CASSAYVTGFATF
TGTGCCAGCAGCGCGTATGTTACAGGGTTTGCCACCTTC
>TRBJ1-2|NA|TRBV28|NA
CASKVLSGSGRYTF
TGTGCCAGCAAGGTATTATCAGGGTCGGGGCGCTACACCTTC
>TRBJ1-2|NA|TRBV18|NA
CASSPSLETSWYGYTF
TGTGCCAGCTCACCCAGTTTAGAGACGTCTTGGTATGGCTACACCTTC
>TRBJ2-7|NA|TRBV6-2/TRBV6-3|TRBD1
CASSYPPLDRGIYEQYF
TGTGCCAGCAGTTACCCCCCGCTGGACAGGGGGATTTACGAGCAGTACTTC
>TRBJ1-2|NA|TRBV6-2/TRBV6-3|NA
CASSYGTMGGRYGYTF
TGTGCCAGCAGTTACGGAACAATGGGGGGACGGTATGGCTACACCTTC
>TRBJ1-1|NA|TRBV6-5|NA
CASTSGDNLNTEAFF
TGTGCCAGCACTAGTGGGGATAACCTGAACACTGAAGCTTTCTTT
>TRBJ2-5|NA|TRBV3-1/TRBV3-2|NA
CASSQEFVPQETQYF
TGTGCCAGCAGCCAAGAGTTCGTCCCGCAGGAGACCCAGTACTTC
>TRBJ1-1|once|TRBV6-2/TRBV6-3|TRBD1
CASSSGTGGSTEAFF
TGTGCCAGCAGTTCCGGGACAGGGGGTAGCACTGAAGCTTTCTTT
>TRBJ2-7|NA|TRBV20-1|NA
CSAGTLQYF
TGCAGTGCTGGTACCCTGCAGTACTTC
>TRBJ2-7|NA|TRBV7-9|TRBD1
CASSLGRGQLSYEQYF
TGTGCCAGCAGCTTAGGAAGGGGACAGTTGTCCTACGAGCAGTACTTC
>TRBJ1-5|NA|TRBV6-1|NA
CASSEAPSLHQPQHF
TGTGCCAGCAGTGAAGCCCCCTCCCTCCACCAGCCCCAGCATTTT
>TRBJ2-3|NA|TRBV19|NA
CASSPHGRSADTQYF
TGTGCCAGTAGTCCCCACGGGCGGTCGGCAGATACGCAGTATTTT
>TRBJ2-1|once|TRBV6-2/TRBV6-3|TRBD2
CASSYPWRTSGSPRGNEQFF
TGTGCCAGCAGTTACCCGTGGAGGACTAGCGGGAGTCCTAGGGGCAATGAGCAGTTCTTC
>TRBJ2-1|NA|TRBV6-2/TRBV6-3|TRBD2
CASSLAGEAYNEQFF
TGTGCCAGCAGTCTGGCGGGGGAAGCTTACAATGAGCAGTTCTTC
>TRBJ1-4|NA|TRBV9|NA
CASSAGTNEKLFF
TGTGCCAGCAGCGCAGGAACTAATGAAAAACTGTTTTTT
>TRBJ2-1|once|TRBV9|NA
CASSAKSETSEQFF
TGTGCCAGCAGCGCGAAGTCCGAGACATCTGAGCAGTTCTTC
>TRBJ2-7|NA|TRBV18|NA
CASSSSSIPEQYF
TGTGCCAGCTCTTCCTCTAGTATCCCCGAGCAGTACTTC
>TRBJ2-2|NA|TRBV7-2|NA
CASSLLRVGTGELFF
TGTGCCAGCAGCTTATTGAGGGTCGGCACCGGGGAGCTGTTTTTT
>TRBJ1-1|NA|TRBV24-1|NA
CATSDSGRSNAEAFF
TGTGCCACCAGTGATTCGGGCAGAAGCAACGCTGAAGCTTTCTTT
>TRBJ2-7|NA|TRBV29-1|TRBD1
CSVSRQGPASYEQYF
TGCAGCGTTTCCCGACAGGGCCCGGCGTCCTACGAGCAGTACTTC
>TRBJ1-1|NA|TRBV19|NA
CASCPRGAEAFF
TGTGCCAGTTGCCCCCGGGGAGCTGAAGCTTTCTTT
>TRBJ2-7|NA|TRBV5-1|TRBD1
CASSLGGQVLNEQYF
TGCGCCAGCAGCTTGGGAGGACAGGTGCTAAACGAGCAGTACTTC
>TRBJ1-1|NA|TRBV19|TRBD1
CASRPGGRDTEAFF
TGTGCCAGTAGACCAGGGGGCCGGGACACTGAAGCTTTCTTT
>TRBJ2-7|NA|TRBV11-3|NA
CASSLVGESAEQYF
TGTGCCAGCAGCTTAGTCGGGGAGAGCGCCGAGCAGTACTTC
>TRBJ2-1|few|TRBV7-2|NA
CASSLIRAEQFF
TGTGCCAGCAGCTTAATCAGGGCTGAGCAGTTCTTC
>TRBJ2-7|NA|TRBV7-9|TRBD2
CASSFFLQRASGSHEQYF
TGTGCCAGCAGCTTTTTTCTCCAACGGGCTAGCGGGAGCCACGAGCAGTACTTC
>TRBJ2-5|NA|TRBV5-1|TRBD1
CASSTHRGSETQYF
TGCGCCAGCAGCACCCACAGGGGGTCGGAGACCCAGTACTTC
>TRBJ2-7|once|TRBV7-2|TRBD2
CASSLGGWGLAGASYEQYF
TGTGCCAGCAGCTTAGGAGGTTGGGGACTAGCGGGAGCGTCCTACGAGCAGTACTTC
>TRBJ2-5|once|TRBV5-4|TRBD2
CASSVAGIQETQYF
TGTGCCAGCAGCGTAGCGGGAATACAAGAGACCCAGTACTTC
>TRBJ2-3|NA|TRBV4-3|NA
CASSQDLSPATQYF
TGCGCCAGCAGCCAAGATCTTTCCCCCGCAACGCAGTATTTT
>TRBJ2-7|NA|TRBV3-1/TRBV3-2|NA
CASSQATYEQYF
TGTGCCAGCAGCCAAGCCACCTACGAGCAGTACTTC
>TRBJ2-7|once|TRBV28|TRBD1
CASTGTGGLSSKQYF
TGTGCCAGCACCGGGACAGGGGGCTTATCTTCCAAGCAGTACTTC
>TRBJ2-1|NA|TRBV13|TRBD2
CASSSPGLGYNEQFF
TGTGCCAGCAGCTCCCCGGGACTAGGCTACAATGAGCAGTTCTTC
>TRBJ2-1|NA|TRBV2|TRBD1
CASLWGDRGSNEQFF
TGTGCCAGTTTGTGGGGGGACAGGGGGAGTAATGAGCAGTTCTTC
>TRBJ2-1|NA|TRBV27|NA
CASYGTLGEQFF
TGTGCCAGCTACGGGACTTTAGGTGAGCAGTTCTTC
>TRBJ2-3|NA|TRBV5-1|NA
CASSGRRGEADTQYF
TGCGCCAGCAGCGGACGAAGGGGGGAGGCAGATACGCAGTATTTT
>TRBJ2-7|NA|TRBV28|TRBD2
CASRLPGLGVSGFYEQYF
TGTGCCAGCAGGCTACCGGGACTAGGGGTCTCGGGCTTCTACGAGCAGTACTTC
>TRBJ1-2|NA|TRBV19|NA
CASSIRGTLYGYTF
TGTGCCAGTAGTATTCGCGGTACACTCTATGGCTACACCTTC
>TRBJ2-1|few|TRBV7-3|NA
CASRLGPNNEQFF
TGTGCCAGCAGACTGGGACCTAACAATGAGCAGTTCTTC
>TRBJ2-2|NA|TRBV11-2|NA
CASSFGISRGFRGGELFF
TGTGCCAGCAGCTTTGGGATTTCGAGGGGATTCCGTGGCGGGGAGCTGTTTTTT
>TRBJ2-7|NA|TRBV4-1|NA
CASSQHHSYEQYF
TGCGCCAGCAGCCAGCACCACTCCTACGAGCAGTACTTC
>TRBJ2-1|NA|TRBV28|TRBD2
CASSKLASGYNEQFF
TGTGCCAGCAGTAAACTAGCTAGCGGGTACAATGAGCAGTTCTTC
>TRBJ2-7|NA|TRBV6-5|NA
CASSPLGVLYEQYF
TGTGCCAGCAGTCCACTCGGAGTTCTCTACGAGCAGTACTTC
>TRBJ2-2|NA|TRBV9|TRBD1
CASSHDRGLNTGELFF
TGTGCCAGCAGCCATGACAGGGGGTTAAACACCGGGGAGCTGTTTTTT
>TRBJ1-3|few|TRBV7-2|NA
CASSLGSNGNTIYF
TGTGCCAGCAGCTTAGGGTCAAATGGAAACACCATATATTTT
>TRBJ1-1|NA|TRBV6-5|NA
CASSVPLNTEAFF
TGTGCCAGCAGCGTCCCTTTGAACACTGAAGCTTTCTTT
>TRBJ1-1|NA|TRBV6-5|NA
CASSQRTANTEAFF
TGTGCCAGCAGTCAAAGGACAGCGAACACTGAAGCTTTCTTT